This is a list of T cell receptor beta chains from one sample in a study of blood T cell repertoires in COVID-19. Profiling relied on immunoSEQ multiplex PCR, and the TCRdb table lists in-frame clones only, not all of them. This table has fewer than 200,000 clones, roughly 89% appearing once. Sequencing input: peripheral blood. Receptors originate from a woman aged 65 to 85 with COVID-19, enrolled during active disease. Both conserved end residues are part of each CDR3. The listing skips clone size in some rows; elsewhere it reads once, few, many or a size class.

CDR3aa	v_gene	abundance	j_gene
CASSLSGRNYEQYF	TRBV4-1	NA	TRBJ2-7
CASSVAGVTGEQYF	TRBV2	once	TRBJ2-7
CASSHLSGNYGYTF	TRBV6-6	NA	TRBJ1-2
CASSFNRVSGGYTF	TRBV5-4	NA	TRBJ1-2
CSVEQAYNEQFF	TRBV29-1	NA	TRBJ2-1
CASSLRGGFGEKLFF	TRBV27	NA	TRBJ1-4
CSARGSRTEAFF	TRBV29-1	NA	TRBJ1-1
CASRWDRNTEAFF	TRBV2	NA	TRBJ1-1
CASSPGINGFNEQFF	TRBV7-2	once	TRBJ2-1
CASSLTGFRVGTEAFF	TRBV27	NA	TRBJ1-1
CASSLALFNEQFF	TRBV11-2	NA	TRBJ2-1
CASSYDVGGSGNQPQHF	TRBV28	few	TRBJ1-5
CASSLIGQPQHF	TRBV5-6	NA	TRBJ1-5
CATTRDGHGGAARKKLFF	TRBV24-1	NA	TRBJ1-4
CAWKISGGSPLHF	TRBV30	NA	TRBJ1-6
CASSPYRATGELFF	TRBV2	NA	TRBJ2-2
CASSQGDRGYHEQYF	TRBV4-3	NA	TRBJ2-7
CASSPSGGANEQFF	TRBV7-3	NA	TRBJ2-1
CASSQVGAGGSTDTQYF	TRBV4-1	NA	TRBJ2-3
CASSLSSVGGQETQYF	TRBV5-1	NA	TRBJ2-5
CASSGLALTGELFF	TRBV19	NA	TRBJ2-2
CASSAGGTDYGYTF	TRBV11-3	NA	TRBJ1-2
CASSIGQTFGELFF	TRBV5-8	NA	TRBJ2-2
CASSTRQGRGNQPQHF	TRBV19	NA	TRBJ1-5
CASSAPSGGIEQYF	TRBV13	once	TRBJ2-7
CASSVNRGYEQYF	TRBV7-9	NA	TRBJ2-7
CASSRGNSGANVLTF	TRBV19	NA	TRBJ2-6
CASSLNLAGVGNTIYF	TRBV28	NA	TRBJ1-3
CATSRDQGVEPQHF	TRBV15	NA	TRBJ1-5
CATSDSSPTGTEAFF	TRBV24-1	once	TRBJ1-1
CASIPGQLNTEAFF	TRBV19	NA	TRBJ1-1
CSVRGWGYTF	TRBV20-1	once	TRBJ1-2
CASSFDAAVSANTGELFF	TRBV27	NA	TRBJ2-2
CASSQDSNRWETQYF	TRBV3-1/TRBV3-2	NA	TRBJ2-5
CASSVINRDRGQNQPQHF	TRBV6-1	NA	TRBJ1-5
CSAINNEQFF	TRBV20-1	NA	TRBJ2-1
CASSLGPQGHTEAFF	TRBV27	few	TRBJ1-1
CASSTGENQPQHF	TRBV18	NA	TRBJ1-5
CASSLGTGQSRPLHF	TRBV7-9	NA	TRBJ1-6
CASNEESAYEQYF	TRBV28	NA	TRBJ2-7
CASSLATGTGELFF	TRBV5-1	NA	TRBJ2-2
CSVRSGRNTGELFF	TRBV29-1	NA	TRBJ2-2
CASSQGGPDGYTF	TRBV14	NA	TRBJ1-2
CASSPGGGDQPQHF	TRBV5-1	NA	TRBJ1-5
CASSDRSGNTIYF	TRBV2	once	TRBJ1-3
CASSQGWPLGDEQYF	TRBV14	NA	TRBJ2-7